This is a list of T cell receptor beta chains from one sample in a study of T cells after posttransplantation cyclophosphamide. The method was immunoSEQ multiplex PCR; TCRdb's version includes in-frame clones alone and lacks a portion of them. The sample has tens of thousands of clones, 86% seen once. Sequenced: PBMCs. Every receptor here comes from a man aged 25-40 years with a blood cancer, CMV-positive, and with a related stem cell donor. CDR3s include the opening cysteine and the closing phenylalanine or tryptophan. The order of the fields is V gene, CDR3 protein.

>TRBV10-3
CAIRASGGSGLGEQYF
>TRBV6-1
CASSVLQGPPNIQYF
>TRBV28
CASSPNRVSQPQHF
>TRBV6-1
CASSGVLLLAGDHNEQFF
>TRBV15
CATSRDRDSSGNTIYF
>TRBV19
CASSILAYTEAFF
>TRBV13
CASSLGGIGGGEQYF
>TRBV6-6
CASSPAGFQETQYF
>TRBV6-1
CASSTDRGRTDTQYF
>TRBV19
CASRDTGVTEAFF
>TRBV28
CASTTNRGKHEQYF
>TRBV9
CASSVVGGETQYF
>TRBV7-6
CASSLGAGGGEQYF
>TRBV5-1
CASSLAGLAGDKDYEQYF
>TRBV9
CASSRTTTGTAGNTIYF
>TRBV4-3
CASSQDSPADRGLYGYTF
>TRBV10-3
CAISEALGGAEAFF
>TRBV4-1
CASSTRRTGTSTDTQYF